This T cell receptor (beta chain) was found in a study of Ad26.COV2.S vaccination and SARS-CoV-2 variants. Study context: Within the COV1001 Ad26.COV2.S trial arm, the donor was enrolled.

This table comes from immunoSEQ multiplex PCR, and its TCRdb copy is limited to in-frame clones, with some not included. The sample lists 350,000 to 500,000 clones, 90% occurring once. The treatment was: around 19 received Ad26.COV2.S at low or high dose, single or two shots; about 5 received placebo; per-sample allocation not given. Sampling was done on day 63 after the first vaccine or placebo injection. The receptor was isolated from a person between 18 and 60 years old who received the Ad26.COV2.S COVID-19 vaccine or a placebo. Specimen: peripheral blood, collected in a trial of Ad26.COV2.S vaccine versus placebo.

In nucleotides, the CDR3 is TGTGCCAGCAGTTTGGTTACTAGTTACAATGAGCAGTTCTTC. Protein product: CASSLVTSYNEQFF. V usage is TRBV28 and J usage is TRBJ2-1; tentative D call: TRBD2 (5 bases). Germline V gene sequence: CDR1 MDHEN, CDR2 SYDVKM. The CDR3 has 14 residues. Trimming removed 3 bases at V and 4 bases at J, with 10 bases between.